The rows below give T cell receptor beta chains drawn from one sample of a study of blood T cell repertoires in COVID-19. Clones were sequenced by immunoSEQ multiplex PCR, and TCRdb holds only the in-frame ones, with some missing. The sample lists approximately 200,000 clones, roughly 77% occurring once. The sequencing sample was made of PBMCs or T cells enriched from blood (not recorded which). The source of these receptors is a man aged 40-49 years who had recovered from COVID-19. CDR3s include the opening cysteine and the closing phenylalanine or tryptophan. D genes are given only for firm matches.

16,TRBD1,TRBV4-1,CASSLTIQGARQPQHF
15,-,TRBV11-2,CASSLGTATNEKLFF
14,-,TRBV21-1,CASSKPRVAHEQYF
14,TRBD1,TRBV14,CASSHRGLYNEQFF
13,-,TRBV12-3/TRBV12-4,CASSLAQSYGYTF
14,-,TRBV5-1,CASSYGRGREKLFF
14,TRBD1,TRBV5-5,CASSLRDSHTEAFF
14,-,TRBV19,CASSISGENNEQFF
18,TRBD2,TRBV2,CASSATSGRGFSTDTQYF
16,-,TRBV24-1,CATSDFEGESYNEQFF
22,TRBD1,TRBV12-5,CASGLVLGYLDRGLTAGEKLFF
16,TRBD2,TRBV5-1,CASSLVSGRALNEQFF
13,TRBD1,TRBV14,CASSPTGAGGYTF
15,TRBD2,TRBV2,CASSHQREPAGELFF
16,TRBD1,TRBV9,CASSVATRDRQETQYF
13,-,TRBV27,CASSLYRNTEAFF
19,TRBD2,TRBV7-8,CASSLALPLSGRAVQTQYF
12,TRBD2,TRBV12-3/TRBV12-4,CASSLGTSTQYF
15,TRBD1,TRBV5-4,CASSWGQTGSYEQYF
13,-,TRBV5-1,CASSFGYYNEQFF
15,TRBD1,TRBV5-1,CASSAGQAHQETQYF
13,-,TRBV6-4,CASSREENTEAFF
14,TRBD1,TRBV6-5,CASRKTGQDYGYTF
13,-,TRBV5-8,CASTRGEVYGYTF
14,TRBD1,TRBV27,CASSPRQGGQPQHF
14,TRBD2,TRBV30,CAWMGGVSTDTQYF